This TCR beta chain was sequenced in a study of blood T cell repertoires in COVID-19. TCRdb's copy holds only in-frame clones and misses some; the assay was immunoSEQ multiplex PCR. Of approximately 480,000 clones listed, 75% to 90% were seen once; the top ten hold 0.7% to 1%. Germline-derived CDR1 and CDR2 are SGHRS and YFSETQ. V was shortened by 0 bases and J by 0 bases, with 12 bases between the two germline ends. CDR3 length equals 16 residues. The sample consisted of peripheral blood. J is TRBJ1-1 and V is TRBV5-1; the D is unclear. This receptor was taken from a young man with COVID-19, enrolled during active disease. CDR3 nucleotide sequence: TGCGCCAGCAGCTTGGATTTGCGGACTTTGAACACTGAAGCTTTCTTT. Translated, it gives CASSLDLRTLNTEAFF.